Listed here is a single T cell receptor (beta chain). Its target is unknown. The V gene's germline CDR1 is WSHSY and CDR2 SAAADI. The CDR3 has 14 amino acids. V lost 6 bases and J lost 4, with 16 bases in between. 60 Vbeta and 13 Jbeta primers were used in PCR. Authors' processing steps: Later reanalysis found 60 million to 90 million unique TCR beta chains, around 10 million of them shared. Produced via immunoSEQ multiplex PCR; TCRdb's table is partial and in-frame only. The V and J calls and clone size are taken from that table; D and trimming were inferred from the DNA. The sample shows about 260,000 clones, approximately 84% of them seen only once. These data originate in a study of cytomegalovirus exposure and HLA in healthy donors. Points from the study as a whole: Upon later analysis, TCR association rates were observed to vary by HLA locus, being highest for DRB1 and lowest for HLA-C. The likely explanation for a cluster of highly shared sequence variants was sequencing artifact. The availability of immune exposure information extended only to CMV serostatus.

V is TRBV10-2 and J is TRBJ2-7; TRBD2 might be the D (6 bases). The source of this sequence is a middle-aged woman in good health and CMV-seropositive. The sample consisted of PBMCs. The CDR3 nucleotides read TGCGCCAGCAGAGGAGCGGACTACATTTACGAGCAGTACTTC. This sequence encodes CASRGADYIYEQYF.